The clone carrying this TCR beta chain has ten or more counts. What it binds is unknown. Individual cDNA molecules were tagged with unique molecular identifiers, the study reported. MiXCR, applied by TCRdb to the 5' RACE reads, yields one record per CDR3 protein. The sample has tens of thousands of distinct CDR3 sequences, 9% to 10% seen once; the top ten hold around a sixth. The CDR3 contains 13 residues. Germline CDR1 and CDR2: SGHNT and YENEEA. V lost 3 bases to trimming and J lost 2 bases, with 7 bases between them. The sample originates from a study of early T cells in non-severe SARS-CoV-2 infection. Study-level information: RNA in bulk from unsorted whole blood was sequenced, and chains were unpaired. Notes on the study in general: The VDJdb matching leaned toward anti-spike CD8 responses and overlooked private and CD4 specificities.

The gene calls are TRBV11-3 and TRBJ2-5; possible D gene TRBD2, 5 bases. This receptor was obtained from an adult who was a healthcare worker with PCR-confirmed SARS-CoV-2 infection or an uninfected control (not recorded which). Sequenced material: whole blood, taken at baseline. CDR3 sequence (DNA): TGTGCCAGCAGCTTGGAGGAGCAAGAGACCCAGTACTTC. It encodes CASSLEEQETQYF.